The rows below give T cell receptor beta chains drawn from one sample of a study of cytomegalovirus exposure and HLA in healthy donors. The protocol was immunoSEQ multiplex PCR, while the TCRdb copy is restricted to in-frame clones and leaves out a portion. The sample has roughly 71,000 clones, 94% seen once. The sequenced sample was PBMCs. Source of these receptors: a woman between 18 and 30 years old in good health and CMV-seronegative. CDR3s include the opening cysteine and the closing phenylalanine or tryptophan. The D gene is left open where the match is weak. Only part of the rows carry a size: once, few, many, or a class if the clone is expanded.

d_gene | abundance | j_gene | v_gene | CDR3aa | CDR3nt
TRBD1 | NA | TRBJ1-1 | TRBV7-9 | CASSAQGAGTEAFF | TGTGCCAGCAGCGCACAGGGGGCCGGTACTGAAGCTTTCTTT
TRBD1 | NA | TRBJ1-1 | TRBV30 | CAWSTTGTTEAFF | TGTGCCTGGAGCACGACAGGGACGACTGAAGCTTTCTTT
TRBD1 | once | TRBJ1-2 | TRBV27 | CASSSRQGAYGYTF | TGTGCCAGCAGTTCCCGACAGGGGGCATATGGCTACACCTTC
TRBD2 | once | TRBJ2-3 | TRBV9 | CASTPSSGGALADTQYF | TGTGCCAGCACCCCCAGTAGCGGGGGGGCCCTCGCAGATACGCAGTATTTT
TRBD1 | NA | TRBJ2-3 | TRBV2 | CASSKPRQGPLPDTQYF | TGTGCCAGCAGTAAGCCCCGACAGGGCCCCCTCCCAGATACGCAGTATTTT
NA | NA | TRBJ1-1 | TRBV7-2 | CASSLIGATQNTEAFF | TGTGCCAGCAGCTTAATAGGGGCAACCCAGAACACTGAAGCTTTCTTT
TRBD1 | NA | TRBJ2-7 | TRBV7-9 | CASSLAGTGRQPYEQYF | TGTGCCAGCAGCTTAGCTGGGACAGGCAGACAACCCTACGAGCAGTACTTC
NA | NA | TRBJ2-3 | TRBV5-5 | CASSWDTSTDTQYF | TGTGCCAGCAGCTGGGACACGAGCACAGATACGCAGTATTTT
TRBD1 | NA | TRBJ1-6 | TRBV18 | CASSRDRGSYNSPLHF | TGTGCCAGCTCACGTGACAGGGGGTCCTATAATTCACCCCTCCACTTT
TRBD1 | NA | TRBJ2-7 | TRBV9 | CASSVHLTGEEQYF | TGTGCCAGCAGCGTCCATTTGACAGGGGAAGAGCAGTACTTC
TRBD1 | NA | TRBJ2-5 | TRBV6-1 | CASSGSTGDAETQYF | TGTGCCAGCAGTGGATCGACAGGGGACGCGGAGACCCAGTACTTC
TRBD1 | NA | TRBJ2-2 | TRBV6-1 | CASSPGTGPGELFF | TGTGCCAGCAGTCCCGGGACAGGGCCAGGGGAGCTGTTTTTT
TRBD1 | NA | TRBJ2-7 | TRBV4-1 | CASSRGQGGEQYF | TGCGCCAGCAGCCGGGGACAGGGTGGGGAGCAGTACTTC
NA | NA | TRBJ1-4 | TRBV2 | CAIQGSGETNEKLFF | TGTGCCATACAAGGGTCAGGGGAGACTAATGAAAAACTGTTTTTT
TRBD1 | NA | TRBJ1-6 | TRBV18 | CASSVDRDSPLHF | TGTGCCAGCTCAGTGGACAGGGATTCACCCCTCCACTTT
TRBD1 | once | TRBJ1-1 | TRBV10-2 | CASRTTGMTTEAFF | TGCGCCAGCAGGACGACAGGGATGACCACTGAAGCTTTCTTT
NA | NA | TRBJ1-5 | TRBV6-5 | CASSRRGGGNQPQHF | TGTGCCAGCAGTCGAAGGGGGGGTGGCAATCAGCCCCAGCATTTT
NA | NA | TRBJ1-5 | TRBV2 | CASIGGDGPNQPQHF | TGTGCCAGCATCGGAGGGGACGGACCCAATCAGCCCCAGCATTTT
TRBD2 | NA | TRBJ2-3 | TRBV7-2 | CASRPGGGTDTQYF | TGTGCCAGCAGACCGGGAGGCGGCACAGATACGCAGTATTTT
NA | once | TRBJ1-1 | TRBV28 | CASSFRGLKNTEAFF | TGTGCCAGCAGTTTCAGGGGCCTCAAGAACACTGAAGCTTTCTTT
NA | few | TRBJ1-2 | TRBV2 | CASSVSGVYGYTF | TGTGCCAGCAGTGTATCAGGGGTTTATGGCTACACCTTC
NA | once | TRBJ2-3 | TRBV29-1 | CSVESYGGITDTQYF | TGCAGCGTTGAAAGTTATGGGGGGATCACAGATACGCAGTATTTT
NA | NA | TRBJ2-1 | TRBV6-5 | CASSYDWMSSYNEQFF | TGTGCCAGCAGTTACGACTGGATGAGCTCCTACAATGAGCAGTTCTTC
NA | once | TRBJ2-2 | TRBV5-4 | CASSLDLSGTGELFF | TGTGCCAGCAGCTTGGATCTATCGGGCACCGGGGAGCTGTTTTTT
TRBD1 | NA | TRBJ2-7 | TRBV7-8 | CASSLAGGSYEQYF | TGTGCCAGCAGCCTGGCAGGGGGCTCCTACGAGCAGTACTTC
TRBD1 | NA | TRBJ1-2 | TRBV27 | CASSYYRGLHLYNYGYTF | TGTGCCAGCAGTTATTACAGGGGGTTACACCTCTATAACTATGGCTACACCTTC
NA | NA | TRBJ2-7 | TRBV28 | CASSLQPPYEQYF | TGTGCCAGCAGTCTACAGCCACCCTACGAGCAGTACTTC
NA | NA | TRBJ2-3 | TRBV10-3 | CAISAIRIAGADTDTQYF | TGTGCCATCAGTGCCATAAGGATCGCGGGGGCCGACACAGATACGCAGTATTTT
TRBD1 | once | TRBJ1-5 | TRBV19 | CASSQRSRGLDQPQHF | TGTGCCAGTAGTCAGAGGTCCAGGGGGCTAGATCAGCCCCAGCATTTT
NA | NA | TRBJ2-7 | TRBV19 | CASTQALGAYEQYF | TGTGCCAGTACCCAGGCCCTGGGAGCCTACGAGCAGTACTTC
NA | NA | TRBJ2-3 | TRBV6-1 | CASRNRVMGTDTQYF | TGTGCCAGCAGAAACAGGGTAATGGGCACAGATACGCAGTATTTT
NA | NA | TRBJ2-5 | TRBV11-3 | CASSLRSPGHYQETQYF | TGTGCCAGCAGCTTGAGGAGCCCGGGACACTACCAAGAGACCCAGTACTTC
NA | NA | TRBJ1-1 | TRBV5-6 | CASSWTRDAGTEAFF | TGTGCCAGCAGCTGGACACGGGACGCGGGGACTGAAGCTTTCTTT
NA | NA | TRBJ2-1 | TRBV6-5 | CASSYPGSYNEQFF | TGTGCCAGCAGTTATCCGGGCTCCTACAATGAGCAGTTCTTC
TRBD1 | NA | TRBJ2-7 | TRBV7-9 | CASILQGAGYEQYF | TGTGCCAGCATCCTACAGGGGGCAGGGTACGAGCAGTACTTC
TRBD1 | NA | TRBJ1-6 | TRBV5-1 | CASSYSGTEIRNSPLHF | TGCGCCAGCAGCTACTCCGGGACAGAGATCAGAAATTCACCCCTCCACTTT
NA | NA | TRBJ1-1 | TRBV5-5 | CASSLPRGEVTEAFF | TGTGCCAGCAGCTTACCAAGAGGGGAGGTAACTGAAGCTTTCTTT
NA | NA | TRBJ2-2 | TRBV7-9 | CASSLASTGELFF | TGTGCCAGCAGCTTGGCAAGCACCGGGGAGCTGTTTTTT
TRBD1 | NA | TRBJ2-7 | TRBV6-1 | CASRQPGQPYEQYF | TGTGCCAGCAGACAACCGGGACAGCCCTACGAGCAGTACTTC
NA | NA | TRBJ2-7 | TRBV11-2 | CASSLDQGTFSSYEQYF | TGTGCCAGCAGCTTAGATCAAGGGACTTTCAGCTCCTACGAGCAGTACTTC
NA | NA | TRBJ2-2 | TRBV29-1 | CSVRRGGVTGELFF | TGCAGCGTTCGACGCGGCGGGGTCACCGGGGAGCTGTTTTTT
TRBD1 | NA | TRBJ2-1 | TRBV9 | CASSPEAGTGGREQFF | TGTGCCAGCAGCCCCGAAGCCGGGACAGGGGGCCGTGAGCAGTTCTTC